This TCR beta chain was found in a study of esophageal squamous cell carcinoma under preoperative chemotherapy (dated by TCRdb to the late 2010s). Context from the whole study: The study profiled TCR repertoires of both peripheral blood T cells and tumor-infiltrating lymphocytes. The study assessed how paclitaxel-nedaplatin chemotherapy affected T-cell receptor repertoires in patients with esophageal squamous cell carcinoma. About five patients with primary esophageal squamous cell carcinoma were included in the cohort. Repertoires were compared between samples taken before and after paclitaxel-nedaplatin therapy. What the authors observed across the whole study: The cohort was small, with only a handful of patients with esophageal squamous cell carcinoma analyzed. Rather than arising solely from local clonal changes, post-treatment tumor-infiltrating lymphocytes appeared to come partly from peripheral T cells that migrated into the tumor. After chemotherapy, TCR diversity rose significantly in peripheral T cells, but this increase was not seen in tumor-infiltrating lymphocytes. Paclitaxel-nedaplatin therapy induced immediate and substantial clonotype frequency changes, with contraction more likely among abundant clones than amplification.

The time point label corresponds to: before preoperative PTX-NDP chemotherapy. Before surgery, patients were given paclitaxel-nedaplatin as preoperative chemotherapy. The library was made by PCR. This sample was sequenced with a HiSeq X Ten. High-throughput sequencing was used to characterize the TCR repertoires. TCRdb trimmed public reads at Q25 via fastp, called clones via MiXCR and kept in-frame beta chains. One record per CDR3 amino acid sequence lists the most common genes and DNA. The table for this sample lists around 15,000 distinct CDR3 sequences; less than 65% of them were counted only once. In total, the top ten clones hold about half of the sample. This clonotype was detected once. Its antigen is unknown. It has no much larger one-base neighbor in the sample; base qualities were not kept. Weak support is all one read offers. The sample was gathered from a patient given preoperative chemotherapy. This TCR derives from a human donor with esophageal squamous cell carcinoma. The donor label of this sample is uncertain.

The sequenced DNA is TGTGCCAGCAGTTACTCGAGAGGAATCTCCGGAAACACCATATATTTT. This sequence encodes CASSYSRGISGNTIYF. The chain is assembled from TRBV6-5 and TRBJ1-3; no D gene is confidently identified. CDR1 and CDR2 are drawn from the germline V gene: MNHEY, SVGAGI. Reading from cysteine to phenylalanine, the CDR3 counts 16 amino acids. Only the CDR3 part of the read is kept: 48 bases, read in frame from the first base. V loses 0 bases, J loses 4 bases, and the germline ends lie 13 bases apart.